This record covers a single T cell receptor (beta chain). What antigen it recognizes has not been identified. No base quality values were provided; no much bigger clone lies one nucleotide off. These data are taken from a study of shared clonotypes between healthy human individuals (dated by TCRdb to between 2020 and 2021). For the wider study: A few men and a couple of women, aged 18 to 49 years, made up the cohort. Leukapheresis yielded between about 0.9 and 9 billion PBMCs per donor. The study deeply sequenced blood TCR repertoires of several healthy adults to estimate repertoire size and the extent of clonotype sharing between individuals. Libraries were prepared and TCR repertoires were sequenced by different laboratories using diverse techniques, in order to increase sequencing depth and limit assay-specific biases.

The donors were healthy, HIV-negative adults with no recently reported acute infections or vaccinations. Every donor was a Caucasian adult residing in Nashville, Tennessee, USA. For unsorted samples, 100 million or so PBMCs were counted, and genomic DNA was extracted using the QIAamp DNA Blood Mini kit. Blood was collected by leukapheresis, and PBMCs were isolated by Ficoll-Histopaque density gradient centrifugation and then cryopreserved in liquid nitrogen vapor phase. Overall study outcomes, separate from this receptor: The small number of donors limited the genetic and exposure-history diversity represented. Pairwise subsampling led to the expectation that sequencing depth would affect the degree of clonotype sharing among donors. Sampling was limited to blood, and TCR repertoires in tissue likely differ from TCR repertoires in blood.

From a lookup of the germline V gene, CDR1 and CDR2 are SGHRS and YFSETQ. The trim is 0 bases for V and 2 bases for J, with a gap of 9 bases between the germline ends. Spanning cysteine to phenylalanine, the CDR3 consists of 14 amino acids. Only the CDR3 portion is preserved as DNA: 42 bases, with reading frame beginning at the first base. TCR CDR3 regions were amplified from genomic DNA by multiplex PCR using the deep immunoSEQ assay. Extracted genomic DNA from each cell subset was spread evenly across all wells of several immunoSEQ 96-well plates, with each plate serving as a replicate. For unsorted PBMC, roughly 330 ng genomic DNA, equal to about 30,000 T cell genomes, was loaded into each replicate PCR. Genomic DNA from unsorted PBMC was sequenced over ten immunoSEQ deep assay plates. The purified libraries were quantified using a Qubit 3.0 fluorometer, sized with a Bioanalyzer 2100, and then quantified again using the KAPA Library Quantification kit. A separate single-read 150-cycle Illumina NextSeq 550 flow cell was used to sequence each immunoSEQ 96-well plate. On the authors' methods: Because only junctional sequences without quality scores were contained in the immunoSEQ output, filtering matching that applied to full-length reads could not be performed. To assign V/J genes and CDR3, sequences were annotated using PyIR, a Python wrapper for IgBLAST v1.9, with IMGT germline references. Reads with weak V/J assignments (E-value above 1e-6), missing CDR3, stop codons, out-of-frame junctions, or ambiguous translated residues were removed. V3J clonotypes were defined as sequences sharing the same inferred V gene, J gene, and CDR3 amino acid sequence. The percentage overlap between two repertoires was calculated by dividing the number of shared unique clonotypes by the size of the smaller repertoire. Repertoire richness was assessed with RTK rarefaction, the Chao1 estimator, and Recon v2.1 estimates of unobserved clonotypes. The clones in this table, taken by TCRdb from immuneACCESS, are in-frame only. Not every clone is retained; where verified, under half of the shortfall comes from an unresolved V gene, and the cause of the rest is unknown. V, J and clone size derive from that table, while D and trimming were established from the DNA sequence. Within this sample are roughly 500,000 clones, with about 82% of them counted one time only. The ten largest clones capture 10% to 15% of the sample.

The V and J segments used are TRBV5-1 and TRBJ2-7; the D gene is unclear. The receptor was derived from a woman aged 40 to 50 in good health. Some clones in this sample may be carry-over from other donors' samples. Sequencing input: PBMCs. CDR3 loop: CASSLGFTAYEQYF. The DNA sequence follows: TGCGCCAGCAGCTTGGGATTTACTGCCTACGAGCAGTACTTC.